One and the same sample provided the 10 T cell receptor beta chains below, sequenced in a study of T cells in Graves' hyperthyroidism and ophthalmopathy (dated by TCRdb to about 2019). Preparation of the library involved multiplex PCR. The listed sequencing device is Illumina HiSeq 2000. Amplification of TCR beta CDR3 regions was carried out from RNA transcripts. The first round of RT-PCR for the TCR CDR3 was performed with the HTBI primer set and the Qiagen OneStep RT-PCR kit. TCRdb reran the public reads through fastp at Q25 and MiXCR, keeping productive beta chains. Rows merge per CDR3 protein into single entries with the most common DNA and genes. The sample data list around 490,000 distinct CDR3 sequences, and about 20% of these were observed just once. The ten largest clones represent 47% of the sample. The sample taken for sequencing was blood. The receptors shown here come from a man in his forties with Graves' ophthalmopathy.

This clonotype was observed a few times. The rearrangement uses TRBV6-2 or TRBV6-3 and TRBJ2-7; the match to TRBD2 covers 8 bases. V was clipped by 6 bases and J by 2 bases; unmatched bases: 15. The CDR3 runs 17 residues. Per germline, CDR1 MNHEY and CDR2 SVGEGT. In DNA form, the CDR3 reads TGTGCCAGCAGCTACGGGGGGGCAGGACAGCTCACCTACGAGCAGTACTTC. Translating it yields CASSYGGAGQLTYEQYF.

This clonotype was detected many times. This chain links TRBV28 with TRBJ2-7; D not resolved. Germline assignment: CDR1 MDHEN and CDR2 SYDVKM. This CDR3 has 12 amino acids. V dropped 6 bases and J dropped 1 base, with 7 bases sitting between them. CDR3 region: CASSTTSYEQYF. The CDR3, as DNA: TGTGCCAGCAGCACCACTTCCTACGAGCAGTACTTC.

The chain carries TRBV30 and TRBJ2-1; D is perhaps TRBD2 (6 bases). Germline CDR1 and CDR2: GTSNPN and SVGIG (reference sequence). V was shortened by 2 bases and J by 3 bases, with 11 bases between the two germline ends. The CDR3 contains 14 residues. CDR3 bases: TGTGCCTGGAGTAGAGTGGGAGGCTACAATGAGCAGTTCTTC. Translation gives CAWSRVGGYNEQFF.

There are a few counts of this clonotype. J is TRBJ1-6 and V is TRBV6-5; D is unclear. In germline, CDR1 is MNHEY, CDR2 SVGAGI. This CDR3 region has 15 residues. The V gene lost 2 bases and the J gene lost 9 bases, with 14 bases spanning the gap. The CDR3: CASSYPKVQASPLHF. CDR3 sequence (DNA): TGTGCCAGCAGTTACCCGAAGGTCCAGGCTTCACCCCTCCACTTT.

This clonotype was seen only a few times. The chain has TRBV3-1 and TRBJ2-2; 10 bases map to TRBD2. The CDR3 contains 15 residues. Trimming removed 3 bases from V and 7 bases from J; junction bases left unmatched: 5. CDR1 LGHDT and CDR2 YNNKEL come from the germline V gene (reference sequence). In nucleotides, the CDR3 is TGTGCCAGCAGCCAGGCGGGACTAGCGAACGGGGAGCTGTTTTTT. Protein sequence: CASSQAGLANGELFF.

This clonotype came up many times. The chain has TRBV18 and TRBJ2-2, with a weak D call TRBD1 (6 bases). Trimming shortened V by 8 bases and J by 6 bases, and 10 bases separated the two germline ends. CDR3 length equals 12 residues. CDR1 and CDR2 from the germline V gene are KGHSH and LQKENI. CDR3 residues: CASSPGAGELFF. The CDR3 DNA follows: TGTGCCAGCAGCCCAGGGGCCGGGGAGCTGTTTTTT.

This clonotype has only a few counts. The chain links TRBV9 to TRBJ2-3; 10 bases are a match to TRBD2. The CDR3 extends over 16 amino acids. Germline-derived CDR1 and CDR2 are SGDLS and YYNGEE. V gave up 0 bases and J gave up 5 bases; unmatched junction bases: 6. For the CDR3, the DNA is TGTGCCAGCAGCGTAGCCCAAGGGACTAGCGAAGATACGCAGTATTTT. Its translation: CASSVAQGTSEDTQYF.

This chain uses TRBV18 with TRBJ1-1; D is perhaps TRBD1 (5 bases). The CDR3 covers 15 residues. Germline assignment: CDR1 KGHSH and CDR2 LQKENI. Trimming cost V 2 bases and J 7 bases, with 17 bases left between them. CDR3 sequence: CASSPGPTETIEAFF. The CDR3 DNA is TGTGCCAGCTCACCAGGCCCGACAGAAACGATTGAAGCTTTCTTT.

There are a few counts of this clonotype. The chain joins TRBV2 to TRBJ2-5; D gene unclear. V lost 6 bases and J 4 bases, leaving 6 bases between the germline ends. Germline V gives CDR1 SNHLY, CDR2 FYNNEI. The CDR3 is 11 amino acids. CDR3 sequence (DNA): TGTGCCAGCAGGCGCACAGAGACCCAGTACTTC. Protein: CASRRTETQYF.

This clonotype was detected only a few times. Here the CDR3 reads CASSPGLMMIGELFF. The CDR3 nucleotides are TGTGCCAGCAGCCCGGGACTAATGATGATCGGGGAGCTGTTTTTT. The rearrangement links TRBV28 to TRBJ2-2; 7 nucleotides align to TRBD2. With 6 bases clipped from V and 7 bases from J, the junction kept 11 bases outside the gene matches. Germline V gives CDR1 MDHEN, CDR2 SYDVKM. The CDR3 runs to 15 residues.